Included here is one T cell receptor (beta chain) sequence, with context. These data originate in a study of post-analysis software for immune sequencing data. Tagging with unique molecular identifiers was a feature of the TCR beta cDNA libraries. MiXCR, applied by TCRdb to the PCR reads, yields one record per CDR3 protein. The table records 450,000 to 650,000 distinct CDR3 sequences, about 40% of them present only once. Sequencing input: blood. The sequence was obtained from a girl aged 5-17 years with multiple sclerosis.

CDR3 nucleotide sequence: TGCAGCACACCCGGGACCTCCCTTAAAGAGACCCAGTACTTC. Its translation: CSTPGTSLKETQYF. J is TRBJ2-7 and V is TRBV29-1; perhaps D is TRBD1 or TRBD2 (5 bases each). The DNA end is more similar to TRBJ2-5, so the J call may be wrong. The V gene's germline CDR1 is SQVTM and CDR2 ANQGSEA. The CDR3 length is 14 residues.